This T cell receptor (beta chain) stems from a study of shared clonotypes between healthy human individuals. General observations from the study: The naive CD4 repertoires of a handful of donors were compared, and approximately 5% of clonotypes were shared. Naive subsets generally had larger estimated richness than memory subsets.

To note about this clone: The antigen remains undetermined. At the DNA level, this CDR3 is encoded by other sequences in the same sample as well.

This CDR3 spans 13 amino acids. V was clipped by 2 bases and J by 3 bases; unmatched bases: 2. Germline-derived CDR1 and CDR2 are SGHKS and YYEKEE (reference sequence). The data were produced by immunoSEQ multiplex PCR, yet TCRdb's version contains in-frame clones alone and is incomplete. The repertoire consists of about 600,000 clones, with 97% occurring once and the leading ten covering 0.045% to 0.06%. This receptor was identified in a woman aged 25 to 39 in good health. Material for sequencing was naive CD4+ T cells sorted from blood. Subset: CD45RA+ positively selected. The rearrangement links TRBV5-5 to TRBJ2-7, with TRBD2 matching 7 bases. The CDR3 reads CASSLAGNYEQYF. As DNA, the CDR3 is TGTGCCAGCAGCTTAGCGGGAAACTACGAGCAGTACTTC.